These 28 T cell receptor beta chains originate from one sample sequenced in a study of CD8 T cells in Susac syndrome. Reverse transcription of roughly 0.5 to 1 ug RNA was carried out with random hexamers. TCRdb analysed the immunoSEQ multiplex PCR reads with MiXCR anew, one entry per CDR3 protein. Here the sample spans more than 20,000 distinct CDR3 sequences, about 92% being singletons. The source material was CD8+ T cells from PBMCs. These TCRs come from a human donor in good health.

The rearrangement links TRBV7-9 to TRBJ2-2; TRBD1 matches 7 bases. Germline loops: CDR1 SEHNR, CDR2 FQNEAQ (reference sequence). Trimming took 2 bases from V and 2 from J; bases not matched to a gene: 5. This CDR3 is 16 amino acids long. The CDR3 protein is CASSLITGENTGELFF. As DNA, the CDR3 is TGTGCCAGCAGCTTAATTACAGGGGAAAACACCGGGGAGCTGTTTTTT.

This clonotype was seen a few times. The rearrangement uses TRBV7-9 and TRBJ1-4; D gene uncertain. Germline lookup yields CDR1 SEHNR and CDR2 FQNEAQ (reference sequence). The CDR3 is 12 amino acids. V gave up 1 base and J gave up 13 bases, with 10 bases separating them. As DNA, the CDR3 is TGTGCCAGCAGCTTAGGGACCGAGAGACTGTTTTTT. Protein sequence: CASSLGTERLFF.

This chain connects TRBV6-1 to TRBJ2-3, with D possibly being TRBD1 (6 bases). Germline V gene data show CDR1 as MNHNS and CDR2 as SASEGT. V lost 4 bases to trimming and J lost 2 bases, with 19 bases between them. The CDR3 is 17 residues long. Here the CDR3 reads CASSVYRDKVSTDTQYF. In nucleotides, the CDR3 is TGTGCCAGCAGTGTTTATCGGGACAAGGTTTCCACAGATACGCAGTATTTT.

The V gene is TRBV27, the J gene TRBJ2-1; 7 bases match TRBD2. The CDR3 consists of 16 residues. With 5 bases clipped from V and 3 bases from J, the junction kept 10 bases outside the gene matches. Looked up from germline, CDR1 is MNHEY and CDR2 is SMNVEV (reference sequence). The CDR3 sequence: CASSLSRASGYNEQFF. For the CDR3, the DNA is TGTGCCAGCAGTCTCTCTCGCGCTAGCGGCTACAATGAGCAGTTCTTC.

The chain carries TRBV5-6 and TRBJ2-3; D call uncertain. Germline V gives CDR1 SGHDT, CDR2 YYEEEE. V was shortened by 4 bases and J by 2 bases, with 8 bases between the two germline ends. The CDR3 extends over 13 amino acids. CDR3 sequence reads: CASSASNTDTQYF. DNA of the CDR3: TGTGCCAGCAGCGCCTCGAACACAGATACGCAGTATTTT.

CDR3 DNA: TGTGCCAGCTGTCCTGGAAACACCATATATTTT. It specifies CASCPGNTIYF. V usage is TRBV12-3 or TRBV12-4 and J usage is TRBJ1-3; D unclear. CDR3 length: 11 residues. V lost 8 bases, J lost 2 bases, and 4 bases lay in between.

CDR3 DNA sequence: TGTGCCAGCAGTTACGGTAGCGGGGGCGAGCAGTTCTTC. Protein sequence: CASSYGSGGEQFF. V gene TRBV6-5 combines with J gene TRBJ2-1, with TRBD2 identical over 9 bases. Germline V gives CDR1 MNHEY, CDR2 SVGAGI. The CDR3 sequence is 13 residues long. V shed 2 bases, J shed 10 bases, and the junction held 3 bases outside the gene matches.

The chain is built from TRBV4-3 and TRBJ1-1; 7 bases align to TRBD1. Germline V gives CDR1 LGHNA, CDR2 YSLEER. With 2 bases clipped from V and 2 bases from J, the junction kept 5 bases outside the gene matches. The CDR3 totals 15 residues. Here the CDR3 reads CASSQTTGINTEAFF. The CDR3 DNA sequence: TGCGCCAGCAGCCAAACGACAGGGATCAACACTGAAGCTTTCTTT.

The CDR3 sequence: CASSSGKDEYF. Written as DNA, the CDR3 is TGTGCCAGCAGCTCCGGTAAAGACGAGTACTTC. V and J are TRBV7-9 and TRBJ2-7; D gene unclear. CDR3 length: 11 amino acids. Germline loops: CDR1 SEHNR, CDR2 FQNEAQ (reference sequence). Trimming stripped 4 bases from V and 11 bases from J, with 12 bases between.

This chain joins TRBV7-8 and TRBJ1-1, with unresolved D. V lost 3 bases and J 8 bases, leaving 7 bases between the germline ends. CDR1 is SGHVS, CDR2 FQNEAQ, per germline. The CDR3 is 11 residues long. CDR3 coding DNA: TGTGCCAGCAGCTTTAACAAGGAAGCTTTCTTT. Amino acids: CASSFNKEAFF.

The rearrangement joins TRBV18 to TRBJ2-7; 9 bases map to TRBD1. Per germline, CDR1 KGHSH and CDR2 LQKENI. The junction had 1 base not matched to a gene; V was cut back by 1 base and J by 3 bases. The CDR3 sequence is 14 residues long. The CDR3 DNA is TGTGCCAGCTCACCACGACAGGGGGGCTACGAGCAGTACTTC. Residues: CASSPRQGGYEQYF.

V is TRBV6-2 or TRBV6-3 and J is TRBJ1-2, with D unclear. The CDR3 totals 14 residues. Germline V lookup: CDR1 MNHEY, CDR2 SVGEGT. Trimming removed 6 bases at V and 1 base at J, with 12 bases between. CDR3 coding DNA: TGTGCCAGCAGCCAGCGGGAGGTTAACTATGGCTACACCTTC. Translated: CASSQREVNYGYTF.

Points on this clonotype: One end of the junction varies from germline; a read error may be responsible. The chain combines TRBV24-1 with TRBJ2-7; possibly TRBD1 or TRBD2 for D (7 bases each). The germline V gene encodes CDR1 KGHDR and CDR2 SFDVKD. The CDR3 length is 16 residues. In nucleotides, the CDR3 is TGTGCCACCAGTGGGGGGGGGACAGCAACCACCTACGGGCAGTACTTC. The encoded protein is CATSGGGTATTYGQYF.

The V call is TRBV7-9, the J call TRBJ1-2, with TRBD1 matching over 9 bases. From germline, CDR1 is SEHNR and CDR2 FQNEAQ (reference sequence). Trimming took 4 bases from V and 8 from J; bases not matched to a gene: 5. The CDR3 covers 13 residues. Written as DNA, the CDR3 is TGTGCCAGCAGCTCGGGACAGGGAAACGGCTACACCTTC. Protein product: CASSSGQGNGYTF.

The chain joins TRBV20-1 to TRBJ2-3; D is uncertain. Trimming removed 4 bases at V and 2 bases at J, with 1 base between. The CDR3 runs 10 residues. CDR1 DFQATT and CDR2 SNEGSKA come from the germline V gene (reference sequence). The CDR3 region has the DNA TGCAGTGCTAACACAGATACGCAGTATTTT. This encodes CSANTDTQYF.

The J gene is TRBJ2-6, the V gene TRBV6-5; D remains ambiguous. Germline CDR1 and CDR2: MNHEY and SVGAGI. CDR3 size: 15 residues. V was cut by 0 bases and J by 4 bases, with 7 bases left in between. The CDR3 protein is CASSYSTTGANVLTF. CDR3 DNA sequence: TGTGCCAGCAGTTACTCTACAACAGGGGCCAACGTCCTGACTTTC.

The chain couples TRBV4-2 to TRBJ2-7; 9 positions match TRBD2. The germline V gene has CDR1 LGHNA and CDR2 YNFKEQ. The CDR3 contains 16 residues. V lost 0 bases and J lost 3; bases outside the gene matches: 6. CDR3 sequence reads: CASSQDSAGGFYEQYF. The CDR3, as DNA: TGTGCCAGCAGCCAAGATTCGGCGGGGGGGTTCTACGAGCAGTACTTC.

The chain carries TRBV7-2 and TRBJ2-1; 8 nucleotides agree with TRBD2. The CDR3 extends over 15 amino acids. Germline V CDR1 and CDR2: SGHTA, FQGNSA. The V and J ends lost 2 bases and 5 bases, in that order; junction bases with no gene match: 5. The CDR3 spells CASSLWDSGDNEQFF. CDR3 DNA: TGTGCCAGCAGCTTATGGGATAGCGGGGACAATGAGCAGTTCTTC.

This rearrangement joins TRBV5-5 to TRBJ2-7; either TRBD1 or TRBD2 may fit D (6 bases each). With 0 bases removed from V and 5 bases from J, the gap between germline ends came to 15 bases. The V gene's germline CDR1 is SGHKS and CDR2 YYEKEE (reference sequence). The CDR3 consists of 15 residues. CDR3 coding DNA: TGTGCCAGCAGCTTGGAGGTTCAGGGGAGGAACGAGCAGTACTTC. This encodes CASSLEVQGRNEQYF.

This chain joins TRBV12-3 or TRBV12-4 and TRBJ1-1; 12 positions match TRBD1. V was pared by 6 bases and J by 2 bases, with 7 bases of the junction left unmatched. The CDR3 has 16 residues. CDR3 nucleotide sequence: TGTGCCAGCAGGGGGGACAGGGGGCTACGAAACACTGAAGCTTTCTTT. Its protein product is CASRGDRGLRNTEAFF.

The chain couples TRBV7-9 to TRBJ2-2; D is undetermined. The CDR3 runs 13 residues. Germline V gene data show CDR1 as SEHNR and CDR2 as FQNEAQ (reference sequence). V dropped 6 bases and J dropped 6 bases, with 11 bases sitting between them. The CDR3 protein is CASSSAPAGELFF. CDR3 nucleotides: TGTGCCAGCAGTTCAGCCCCCGCCGGGGAGCTGTTTTTT. The full variable domain, its missing parts supplied by reference TRBV7-9 and TRBJ2-2, is DTGVSQNPRHKITKRGQNVTFRCDPISEHNRLYWYRQTLGQGPEFLTYFQNEAQLEKSRLLSDRFSAERPKGSFSTLEIQRTEQGDSAMYLCASSSAPAGELFFGEGSRLTVL.

The chain links TRBV12-3 or TRBV12-4 to TRBJ2-7; D possibly corresponds to TRBD1 (6 bases). This CDR3 comprises 16 residues. V lost 6 bases and J 2 bases, leaving 20 bases between the germline ends. The CDR3 region has the DNA TGTGCCAGCAGATCCGCTACTCAGGGGACCCCCTACGAGCAGTACTTC. It is translated as CASRSATQGTPYEQYF.

The chain employs TRBV12-3 or TRBV12-4 and TRBJ2-5; D is possibly TRBD1 or TRBD2 (5 bases each). The CDR3 covers 14 residues. The V end was cut by 4 bases, the J end by 0 bases, with 9 bases between. The DNA for the CDR3 is TGTGCCAGCAGTTCGAGGGGTTACCAAGAGACCCAGTACTTC. Protein: CASSSRGYQETQYF.

This chain connects TRBV14 to TRBJ2-1; a possible D gene is TRBD2 (6 bases). V was shortened by 0 bases and J by 4 bases, with 16 bases between the two germline ends. In germline, CDR1 is SGHDN, CDR2 FVKESK. There are 17 residues in the CDR3. CDR3 bases: TGTGCCAGCAGCCAAGATCGGGGACTCTGGCTATACAATGAGCAGTTCTTC. Translating it yields CASSQDRGLWLYNEQFF.

The chain links TRBV7-9 to TRBJ1-6; 7 bases agree with TRBD1. Germline lookup yields CDR1 SEHNR and CDR2 FQNEAQ (reference sequence). The junction had 5 bases not matched to a gene; V was cut back by 1 base and J by 14 bases. The CDR3 has 13 residues. The CDR3 loop is CASSLEGQRTLHF. As DNA, the CDR3 is TGTGCCAGCAGCTTAGAGGGACAGCGCACCCTCCACTTT.

This chain uses TRBV27 with TRBJ2-7, with TRBD2 matching over 10 bases. The germline CDR1 and CDR2 sequences are MNHEY and SMNVEV (reference sequence). The CDR3 totals 15 residues. Trimming removed 5 bases from V and 2 bases from J; junction bases left unmatched: 6. The CDR3 nucleotides are TGTGCCAGCAGTCCTACTAGCGGGGAGGCCTACGAGCAGTACTTC. Protein sequence: CASSPTSGEAYEQYF.

The V call is TRBV3-1, the J call TRBJ1-1; D is undetermined. CDR3 length: 15 residues. The ends were cut back, 0 bases at V and 1 base at J, with 9 bases in the middle. The germline V gene encodes CDR1 LGHDT and CDR2 YNNKEL (reference sequence). The CDR3 reads CASSQDLGGNTEAFF. CDR3 bases: TGTGCCAGCAGCCAAGATCTCGGCGGGAACACTGAAGCTTTCTTT.

This rearrangement joins TRBV12-3 or TRBV12-4 to TRBJ2-7; tentative D call: TRBD2 (5 bases). V lost 1 base and J 3 bases, leaving 10 bases between the germline ends. This CDR3 is 14 amino acids long. CDR3 residues: CASSLGLTIYEQYF. The DNA for the CDR3 is TGTGCCAGCAGTTTAGGACTAACCATCTACGAGCAGTACTTC.